This record looks at one T cell receptor (beta chain) sequence and its context. V was trimmed by 6 bases and J by 8 bases, leaving 16 bases between them. Germline CDR1 MNHEY, CDR2 SVGAGI. This CDR3 is built from 13 residues. This sample stems from a study of blood T cell repertoires in COVID-19. About the research overall: Samples representing acute and convalescent COVID-19 were sourced from the United States, Italy and Spain. PBMCs, B-cell-depleted T cells, or T cells provided the cDNA or gDNA that made up the material.

As handled by the study authors: Reference gene primers were amplified, and this amplification served to estimate nucleated cell counts. The repertoire was sequenced with immunoSEQ multiplex PCR; TCRdb's copy has only in-frame clones and lacks some. V and J calls and clone size are those listed in that table; D and trimming were worked out from the DNA. The sample has about 200,000 clones; roughly 84% are singletons. This chain connects TRBV6-5 to TRBJ1-2, with TRBD1 as a possible D gene (5 bases). The sample was peripheral blood. This receptor was identified in an elderly woman with acute or convalescent COVID-19. The CDR3 region has the DNA TGTGCCAGCAGCCAAGACAGAAGGGGAGGCTACACCTTC. Amino acids: CASSQDRRGGYTF.